The rows below give T cell receptor beta chains drawn from one sample of a study of cytomegalovirus exposure and HLA in healthy donors. Data came from immunoSEQ multiplex PCR; TCRdb stores just in-frame clones and leaves some out. Of 100,000 to 150,000 clones in the sample, roughly 84% were seen once. The sequenced sample was PBMCs. These receptors originate from a girl aged 2-10 years in good health and CMV-seronegative. Each CDR3 is given with its conserved first and last residue. D genes are given only for firm matches. Size tells how often a clone was seen (once, few, many) or the class of an expanded clone, and some rows leave it out.

j_call	cdr3_length	d_call	v_call	clone_size	cdr3_aa	cdr3_nt
TRBJ1-2	18	TRBD1	TRBV5-6	.	CASSFDGEGTERNYGYTF	TGTGCCAGCAGCTTCGATGGGGAAGGGACAGAGCGAAACTATGGCTACACCTTC
TRBJ2-2	16	TRBD2	TRBV28	.	CASRIAGARNTGELFF	TGTGCCAGCAGGATAGCGGGAGCGAGGAACACCGGGGAGCTGTTTTTT
TRBJ1-1	14	.	TRBV19	.	CASSVAGKNTEAFF	TGTGCCAGTAGTGTCGCAGGGAAGAACACTGAAGCTTTCTTT
TRBJ1-1	17	TRBD1	TRBV2	.	CASSEEGAWGRGAEAFF	TGTGCCAGCAGTGAAGAGGGGGCATGGGGGCGTGGAGCTGAAGCTTTCTTT
TRBJ1-2	14	TRBD1	TRBV2	.	CASRTGGAIYGYTF	TGTGCCAGCAGGACAGGGGGCGCAATCTATGGCTACACCTTC
TRBJ1-1	13	.	TRBV6-4	.	CASSATFNTEAFF	TGTGCCAGCAGTGCCACATTTAACACTGAAGCTTTCTTT
TRBJ1-1	13	TRBD1	TRBV19	few	CASIGDRVAEAFF	TGTGCCAGTATTGGGGACAGGGTCGCTGAAGCTTTCTTT
TRBJ2-7	15	TRBD2	TRBV10-3	.	CAISEVTSSSYEQYF	TGTGCCATCAGTGAGGTGACTAGCTCATCCTACGAGCAGTACTTC
TRBJ2-4	16	.	TRBV12-5	.	CASGSDRLLAKNIQYF	TGTGCTAGTGGTTCCGACAGGCTCCTAGCCAAAAACATTCAGTACTTC
TRBJ2-7	14	.	TRBV28	.	CASSLGGIGYEQYF	TGTGCCAGCAGCCTGGGGGGAATAGGGTACGAGCAGTACTTC
TRBJ2-2	13	.	TRBV28	.	CASSFRYTGELFF	TGTGCCAGCAGTTTCAGGTACACCGGGGAGCTGTTTTTT
TRBJ1-2	13	.	TRBV27	once	CASSLFQGAGYTF	TGTGCCAGCAGTCTTTTTCAGGGTGCCGGCTACACCTTC
TRBJ2-2	15	TRBD2	TRBV13	.	CASRPSAGGAGELFF	TGTGCCAGCAGACCCTCCGCGGGAGGGGCCGGGGAGCTGTTTTTT
TRBJ1-2	15	.	TRBV28	.	CASTPLSTIIYGYTF	TGTGCCAGCACTCCCCTTAGCACGATCATCTATGGCTACACCTTC
TRBJ1-2	14	TRBD1	TRBV29-1	few	CSASLTGMVDGYTF	TGCAGCGCCAGTTTGACAGGGATGGTAGATGGCTACACCTTC
TRBJ2-7	15	TRBD1	TRBV9	.	CASSPPGQGPYEQYF	TGTGCCAGCAGTCCCCCGGGACAGGGCCCCTACGAGCAGTACTTC
TRBJ1-1	13	.	TRBV7-2	.	CASSLRGNTEAFF	TGTGCCAGCAGCTTGCGGGGTAACACTGAAGCTTTCTTT
TRBJ2-3	16	TRBD2	TRBV5-4	.	CASSPGLAGGTDTQYF	TGTGCCAGCAGCCCCGGTCTAGCGGGGGGTACAGATACGCAGTATTTT
TRBJ2-5	16	.	TRBV4-1	.	CASSQVNLGFPETQYF	TGCGCCAGCAGCCAAGTTAATCTCGGGTTTCCAGAGACCCAGTACTTC
TRBJ2-7	15	TRBD1	TRBV19	once	CASSISRDRGYEQYF	TGTGCCAGTAGTATAAGCCGGGACAGGGGTTACGAGCAGTACTTC